This TCR beta chain was sequenced in a study of identical twins. Every one of the donors was a healthy Caucasian. The V gene's germline CDR1 is SNHLY and CDR2 FYNNEI. This CDR3 has 14 residues. V trimming: 3 bases; J trimming: 2 bases; junction bases outside the gene matches: 2. This clonotype was observed a handful of times. Its antigen remains unidentified. The study, taken as a whole, reports: Low generation probability was overrepresented in out-of-frame alpha sequences shared by twins.

TCRdb itself ran the 5' RACE reads through MiXCR, one entry per CDR3 protein. The sample shows 350,000 to 400,000 distinct CDR3 sequences, roughly 9% of them seen only once. This rearrangement joins TRBV2 to TRBJ1-2, with 8 bases lining up with TRBD1. Sequenced input: naive T cells sorted from blood. The clonotype was recovered from a woman aged 45 to 65 in good health. Here the CDR3 DNA reads TGTGCCAGCAGTGAGGACAGGGCGAACTATGGCTACACCTTC. Amino acids: CASSEDRANYGYTF.